This TCR beta chain was sequenced for a study of blood T cells in healthy people across ages. This clonotype turned up a few times. The authors isolated at least 6.5 million PBMCs per sample. Next came a second PCR, run for 7 to 11 cycles, which used a sample-barcoded 5' primer along with a J-beta primer mix. Sequencing yielded, for each sample, at least 2.5 million paired-end reads carrying CDR3. Via MiXCR, TCRdb re-called the 5' RACE reads, giving one row per CDR3 protein. The sample holds roughly 800,000 distinct CDR3 sequences, approximately 24% seen once. This sample also appeared in a second study, on T cells of mothers and their children. That paper notes: The authors found no persistent microchimeric T cell clones.

The sequencing input was blood. The clonotype comes from a boy aged 5-17 years in good health.

CDR3 DNA sequence: TGTGCCAGCAGCTTATATCTGTCGGAAGAGACCCAGTACTTC. Translation gives CASSLYLSEETQYF. The chain has TRBV7-9 and TRBJ2-5; D unresolved. The germline V gene encodes CDR1 SEHNR and CDR2 FQNEAQ (reference sequence). The CDR3 sequence is 14 residues long. Between the trimmed V and J ends, which lost 2 bases and 3 bases, there was a span of 10 bases.